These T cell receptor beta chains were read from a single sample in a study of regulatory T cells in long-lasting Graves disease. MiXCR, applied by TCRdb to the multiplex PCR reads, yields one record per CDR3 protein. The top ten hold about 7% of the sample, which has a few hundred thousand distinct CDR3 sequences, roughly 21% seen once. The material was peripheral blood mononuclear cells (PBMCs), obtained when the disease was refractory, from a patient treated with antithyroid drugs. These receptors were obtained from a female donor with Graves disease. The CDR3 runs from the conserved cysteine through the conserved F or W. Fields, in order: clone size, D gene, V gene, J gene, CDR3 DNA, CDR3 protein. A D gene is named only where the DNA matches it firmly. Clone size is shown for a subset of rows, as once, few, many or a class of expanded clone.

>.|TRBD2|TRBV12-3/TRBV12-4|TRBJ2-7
TGTGCCAGCAGTTTAGCTGGGACTAGCGGGAGGAACCACGAGCAGTACTTC
CASSLAGTSGRNHEQYF
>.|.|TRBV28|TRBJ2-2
TGTGCCAGCAGTACACGGACTGGGGCTGGAGGGGCCGGGGAGCTGTTTTTT
CASSTRTGAGGAGELFF
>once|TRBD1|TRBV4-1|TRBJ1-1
TGCGCCAGCAGCCCATACCCGGGACAGGGTTTGAACACTGAAGCTTTCTTT
CASSPYPGQGLNTEAFF
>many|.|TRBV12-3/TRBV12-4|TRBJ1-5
TGTGCCAGCAGTTTAGTTTTTGGGAATGTAAATAGCAATCAGCCCCAGCATTTT
CASSLVFGNVNSNQPQHF
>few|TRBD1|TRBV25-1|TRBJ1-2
TGTGCCAGCAGTGAGGGGACAGGGGTAGTCTATGGCTACACCTTC
CASSEGTGVVYGYTF
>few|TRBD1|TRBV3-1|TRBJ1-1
TGTGCCAGCAGCCTCCGGGACAGGGAGTGGACTGAAGCTTTCTTT
CASSLRDREWTEAFF
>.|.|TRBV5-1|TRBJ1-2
TGCGCCAGCACGGAATCGGGGTATGGCTACACCTTC
CASTESGYGYTF
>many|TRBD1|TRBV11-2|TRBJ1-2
TGTGCCAGCAGCCCCGGACAGGGGCCCCTCTATGGCTACACCTTC
CASSPGQGPLYGYTF
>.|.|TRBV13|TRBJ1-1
TGTGCCAGCAGTTCCGCGGGGATCGAAGCTTTCTTT
CASSSAGIEAFF
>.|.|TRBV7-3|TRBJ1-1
TGTGCCAGCAGCTTTGAACAGAACACTGAAGCTTTCTTT
CASSFEQNTEAFF
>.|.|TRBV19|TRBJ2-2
TGTGCCAGTAGCCTCGAGAAGGGATGGGGGACCGGGGAGCTGTTTTTT
CASSLEKGWGTGELFF
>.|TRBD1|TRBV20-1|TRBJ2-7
TGCAGTGCCGTCCCGGGGACAGGGAACGAGCAGTACTTC
CSAVPGTGNEQYF
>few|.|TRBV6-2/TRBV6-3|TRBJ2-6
TGTGCCAGCAGTTTGACAGGAGTTGTGGCGGGGGCCAACGTCCTGACTTTC
CASSLTGVVAGANVLTF
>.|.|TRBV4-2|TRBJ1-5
TGTGCCAGCAGCCAAGAAGCCTGGTGGAATCAGCCCCAGCATTTT
CASSQEAWWNQPQHF
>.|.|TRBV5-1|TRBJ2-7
TGCGCCAGCAGCCCTACCTCTTCAGAGCAGTACTTC
CASSPTSSEQYF
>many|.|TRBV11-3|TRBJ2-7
TGTGCCAGCAGCTCCTCGAACGGACAGTTTCCCTACGAGCAGTACTTC
CASSSSNGQFPYEQYF
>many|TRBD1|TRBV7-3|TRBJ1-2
TGTGCCAGCAGGGGACAGGACCAACGCGGCTACACCTTC
CASRGQDQRGYTF
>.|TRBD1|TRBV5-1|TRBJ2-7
TGCGCCAGCAGCTTGGCCCAGACAGGGGGCTATTTGGAAGAGCAGTACTTC
CASSLAQTGGYLEEQYF
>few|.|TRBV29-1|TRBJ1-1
TGCAGCGCCGAGGGACATTGGAACACTGAAGCTTTCTTT
CSAEGHWNTEAFF
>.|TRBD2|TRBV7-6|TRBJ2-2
TGTGCCAGCAGCTTAGCTGGTCGCGGGGGGGCGAACACCGGGGAGCTGTTTTTT
CASSLAGRGGANTGELFF
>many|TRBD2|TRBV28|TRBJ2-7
TGTGCCAGCAGTTCCGAGGGAGGGACTGCCTCCTACGAGCAGTACTTC
CASSSEGGTASYEQYF
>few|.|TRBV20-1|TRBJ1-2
TGCAGTGCTAGAGATTTAGACATGGGTGGCTACACCTTC
CSARDLDMGGYTF
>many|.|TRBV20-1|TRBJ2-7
TGCAGTGCACCAGGCGATGCGGGGGCCTCCTACGAGCAGTACTTC
CSAPGDAGASYEQYF
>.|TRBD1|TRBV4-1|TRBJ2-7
TGCGCCAGCAGCCAAGATCTGAGGGAAGGGACAGGGGGCTACGAGCAGTACTTC
CASSQDLREGTGGYEQYF
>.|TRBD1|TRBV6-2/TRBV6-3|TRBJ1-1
TGTGCCAACAGTTACCCGGGACAGGGTGTCACTGAAGCTTTCTTT
CANSYPGQGVTEAFF
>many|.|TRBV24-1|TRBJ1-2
TGTGCCACCAGTGATAGCCGGGGTCTCTATGGCTACACCTTC
CATSDSRGLYGYTF
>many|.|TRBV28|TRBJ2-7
TGTGCCAGCAGTTTCGCCCGGGACACGCTATCCTACGAGCAGTACTTC
CASSFARDTLSYEQYF
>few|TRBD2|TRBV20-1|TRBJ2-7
TGCAGTGCTAGCTCATCATTAGCGGGAGTCTTATACGAGCAGTACTTC
CSASSSLAGVLYEQYF
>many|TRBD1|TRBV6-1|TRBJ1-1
TGTGCCAGCAGCCTCCGGGACAGGGGTGGGACTGAAGCTTTCTTT
CASSLRDRGGTEAFF
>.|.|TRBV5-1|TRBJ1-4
TGCGCCAGCAGCTCCGGGGACGGTAATGAAAAACTGTTTTTT
CASSSGDGNEKLFF
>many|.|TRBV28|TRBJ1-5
TGTGCCAGCAGTTTGCTCATGAATCAGCCCCAGCATTTT
CASSLLMNQPQHF
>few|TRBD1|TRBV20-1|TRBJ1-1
TGCAGTGCTAGGGGGACAGCGATGAACACTGAAGCTTTCTTT
CSARGTAMNTEAFF
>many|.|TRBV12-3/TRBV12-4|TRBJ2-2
TGTGCCAGCAGTCCTCAGGGGAACACCGGGGAGCTGTTTTTT
CASSPQGNTGELFF
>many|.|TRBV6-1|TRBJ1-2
TGTGCCAGCAGTCCCTCTCCAGGGAGCAATGGCTACACCTTC
CASSPSPGSNGYTF
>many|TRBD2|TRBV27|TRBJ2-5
TGTGCCAGCAGCTTGATAGCGGGGACGCTGTACTTC
CASSLIAGTLYF
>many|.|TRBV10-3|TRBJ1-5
TGTGCCATCAGTTCGACAGTAGTTAGCAATCAGCCCCAGCATTTT
CAISSTVVSNQPQHF
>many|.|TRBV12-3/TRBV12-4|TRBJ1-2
TGTGCCAGCAGTCCACTTCTTGTAAAGGGAAACTATGGCTACACCTTC
CASSPLLVKGNYGYTF
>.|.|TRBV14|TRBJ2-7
TGTGCCAGCAGCCCCCTGGAAGGATCTCTATTCGAGCAGTACTTC
CASSPLEGSLFEQYF
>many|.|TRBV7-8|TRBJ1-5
TGTGCCAGCACAATCTTACTTGGGCAGCCCCAGCATTTT
CASTILLGQPQHF
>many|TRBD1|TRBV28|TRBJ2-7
TGTGCCGTAACCCGGACAGGGGACTACGAGCAGTACTTC
CAVTRTGDYEQYF
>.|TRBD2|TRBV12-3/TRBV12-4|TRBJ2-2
TGTGCCAGCAGTTCAGGGACTAGCGGTATTGGAACCGGGGAGCTGTTTTTT
CASSSGTSGIGTGELFF
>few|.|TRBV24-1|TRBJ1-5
TGTGCCACCAGTGAGGGCGGCAATCAGCCCCAGCATTTT
CATSEGGNQPQHF
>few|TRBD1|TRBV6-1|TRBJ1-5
TGTGCCAGCAGTGGGGACAGGCGATTTGGCAATCAGCCCCAGCATTTT
CASSGDRRFGNQPQHF
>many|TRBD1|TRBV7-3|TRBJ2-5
TGTGCCAGCAGCAAGGGGGGGACAGGGGTAGAGACCCAGTACTTC
CASSKGGTGVETQYF
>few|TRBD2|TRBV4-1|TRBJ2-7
TGCGCCAGCAGCCAAGTGCTAGCGGGAGTCCCGACCTACGAGCAGTACTTC
CASSQVLAGVPTYEQYF